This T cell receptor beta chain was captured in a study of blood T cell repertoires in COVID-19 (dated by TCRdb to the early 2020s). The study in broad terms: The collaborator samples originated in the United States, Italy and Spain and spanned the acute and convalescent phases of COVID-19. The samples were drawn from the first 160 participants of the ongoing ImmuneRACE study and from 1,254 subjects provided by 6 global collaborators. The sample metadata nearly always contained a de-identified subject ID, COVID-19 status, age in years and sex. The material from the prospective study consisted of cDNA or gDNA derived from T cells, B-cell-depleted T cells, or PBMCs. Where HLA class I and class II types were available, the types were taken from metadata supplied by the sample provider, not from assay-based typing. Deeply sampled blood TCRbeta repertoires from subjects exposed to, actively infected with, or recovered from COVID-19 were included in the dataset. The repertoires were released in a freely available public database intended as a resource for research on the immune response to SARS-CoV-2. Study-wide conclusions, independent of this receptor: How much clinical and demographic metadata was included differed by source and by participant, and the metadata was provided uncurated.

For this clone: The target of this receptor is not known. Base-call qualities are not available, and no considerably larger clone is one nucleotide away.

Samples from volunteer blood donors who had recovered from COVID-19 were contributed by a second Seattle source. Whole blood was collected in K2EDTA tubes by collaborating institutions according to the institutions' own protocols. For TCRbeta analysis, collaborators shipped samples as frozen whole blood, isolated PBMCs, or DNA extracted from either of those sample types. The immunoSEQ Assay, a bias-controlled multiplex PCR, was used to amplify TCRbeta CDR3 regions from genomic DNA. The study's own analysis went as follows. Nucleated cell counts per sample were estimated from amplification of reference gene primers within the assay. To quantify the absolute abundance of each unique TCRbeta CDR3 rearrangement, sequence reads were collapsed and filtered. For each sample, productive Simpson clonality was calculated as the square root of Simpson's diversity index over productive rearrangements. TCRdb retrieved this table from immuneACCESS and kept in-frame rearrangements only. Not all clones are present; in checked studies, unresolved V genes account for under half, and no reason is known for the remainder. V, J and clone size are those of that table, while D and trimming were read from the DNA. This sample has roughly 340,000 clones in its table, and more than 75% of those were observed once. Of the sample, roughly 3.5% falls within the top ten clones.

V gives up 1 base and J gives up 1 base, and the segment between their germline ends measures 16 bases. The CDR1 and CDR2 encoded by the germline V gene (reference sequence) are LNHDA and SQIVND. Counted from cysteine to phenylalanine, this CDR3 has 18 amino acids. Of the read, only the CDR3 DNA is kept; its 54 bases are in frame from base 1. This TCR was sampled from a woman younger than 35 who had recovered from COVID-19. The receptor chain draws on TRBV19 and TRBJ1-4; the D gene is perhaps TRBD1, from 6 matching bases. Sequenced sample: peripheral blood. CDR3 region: CASSIAGYRDGTNEKLFF. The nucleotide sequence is TGTGCCAGTAGTATAGCTGGGTACAGGGATGGAACTAATGAAAAACTGTTTTTT.